This TCR beta chain was retrieved from a study of CD8 T cells in ankylosing spondylitis. TCRdb ran MiXCR on the 5' RACE reads and lists one entry per CDR3 protein. The table records 250,000 to 350,000 distinct CDR3 sequences, roughly 20% of them present only once. Between the trimmed V and J ends, which lost 6 bases and 1 base, there was a span of 11 bases. Germline V CDR1 and CDR2: DFQATT, SNEGSKA (reference sequence). The CDR3 length is 13 residues. This clonotype has only a few counts. This clonotype was obtained from a male donor with ankylosing spondylitis or in good health (not recorded which). Sequenced material: blood, either unsorted or a sorted T cell fraction (not recorded which). V gene TRBV20-1 combines with J gene TRBJ2-3, with D maybe TRBD2 (6 bases). The CDR3 coding sequence is TGCAGTGCCACCGTAGCGGGCACAGATACGCAGTATTTT. Protein sequence: CSATVAGTDTQYF.